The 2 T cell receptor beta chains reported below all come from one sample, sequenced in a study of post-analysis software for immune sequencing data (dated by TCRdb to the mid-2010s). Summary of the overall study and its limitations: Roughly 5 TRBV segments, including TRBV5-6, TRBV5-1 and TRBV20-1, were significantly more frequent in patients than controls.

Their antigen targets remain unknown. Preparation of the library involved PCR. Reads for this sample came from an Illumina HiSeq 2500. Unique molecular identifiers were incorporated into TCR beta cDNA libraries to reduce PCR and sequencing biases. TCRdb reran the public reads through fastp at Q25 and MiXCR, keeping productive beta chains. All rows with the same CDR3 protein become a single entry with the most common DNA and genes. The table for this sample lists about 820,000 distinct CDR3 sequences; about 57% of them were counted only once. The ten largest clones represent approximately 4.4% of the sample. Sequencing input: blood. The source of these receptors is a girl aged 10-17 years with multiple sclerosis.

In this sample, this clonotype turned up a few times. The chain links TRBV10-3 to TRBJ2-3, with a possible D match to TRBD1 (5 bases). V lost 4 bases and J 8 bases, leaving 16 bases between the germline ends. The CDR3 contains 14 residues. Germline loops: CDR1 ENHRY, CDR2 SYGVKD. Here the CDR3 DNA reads TGTGCCATCAGTGCAGACAGAACCGAAGGTACGCAGTATTTT. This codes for CAISADRTEGTQYF.

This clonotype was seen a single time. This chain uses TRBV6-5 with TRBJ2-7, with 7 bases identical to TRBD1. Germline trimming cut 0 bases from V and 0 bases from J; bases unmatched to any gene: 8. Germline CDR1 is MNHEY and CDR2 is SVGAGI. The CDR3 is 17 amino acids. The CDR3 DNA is TGTGCCAGCAGTTACTCAACGGACAGGAGACCCTCCTACGAGCAGTACTTC. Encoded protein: CASSYSTDRRPSYEQYF.